A selection of T cell receptor beta chains follows, all from one sample in a study of response to subunit inactivated influenza vaccine. One entry per CDR3 protein, called by TCRdb with MiXCR from the RT-PCR reads. The sample carries about 500,000 distinct CDR3 sequences, roughly 13% recorded once. The material sequenced was PBMCs from blood, taken roughly 48 days after vaccination. The receptors here all came from a man in his fifties who received an inactivated influenza vaccine. Both conserved end residues are part of each CDR3.

>TRBJ1-1|TRBV29-1
CSARTGNSNTEAFF
>TRBJ2-5|TRBV5-6
CASSWGTGRETQYF
>TRBJ2-3|TRBV5-4
CASSLASRIADTQYF
>TRBJ2-7|TRBV7-2
CASGLGQGYEQYF
>TRBJ1-1|TRBV7-9
CASSWVETMNTEAFF
>TRBJ2-3|TRBV29-1
CSVGDGATDTQYF
>TRBJ2-1|TRBV5-1
CASSLSGTGGYNEQFF
>TRBJ2-5|TRBV5-1
CASSLAGEYQETQYF
>TRBJ2-7|TRBV7-2
CASSSAQGAYEQYF
>TRBJ2-1|TRBV4-2
CASSQVLAFNEQFF
>TRBJ2-3|TRBV9
CASSVSSSTDTQYF
>TRBJ1-5|TRBV29-1
CSVGTGGSQPQHF
>TRBJ1-6|TRBV7-8
CASSLGTGYSFSPLHF
>TRBJ2-7|TRBV28
CASSLAWEGSNEQYF
>TRBJ2-7|TRBV27
CASRRDGSYEQYF
>TRBJ2-5|TRBV20-1
CSANTGGGETQYF
>TRBJ2-7|TRBV4-1
CASSHQTDSYEQYF
>TRBJ2-7|TRBV7-2
CASSLLASGGSNEQYF
>TRBJ2-3|TRBV3-1
CASSQSHASTDTQYF
>TRBJ2-5|TRBV4-2
CASSQAGGSETQYF
>TRBJ1-1|TRBV20-1
CSAKAAAEAFF
>TRBJ1-6|TRBV21-1
CASSNHSKRGEVLNSPLHF
>TRBJ2-1|TRBV20-1
CSRLREGPYNEQFF
>TRBJ2-1|TRBV4-3
CASSQSSGTNNEQFF
>TRBJ2-7|TRBV6-5
CASSSPRTSGAYEQYF
>TRBJ1-2|TRBV9
CASSVTTGGYYGYTF
>TRBJ2-3|TRBV29-1
CSVVVGGDTQYF
>TRBJ1-4|TRBV7-9
CASRKRRTLNEKLFF
>TRBJ2-5|TRBV4-3
CASSQHPGTVEETQYF
>TRBJ2-1|TRBV11-1
CASSLWASGRRIFNEQFF
>TRBJ1-2|TRBV20-1
CSAARVKGYGYTF
>TRBJ2-6|TRBV6-2/TRBV6-3
CASRPGGQGRHGANVLTF
>TRBJ2-7|TRBV10-3
CAISGQGSHEQYF
>TRBJ2-7|TRBV4-1
CASSQVAGLAGGTYEQYF
>TRBJ2-3|TRBV7-8
CASSSSAGFAADTQYF
>TRBJ2-5|TRBV5-1
CASSLALTLARPGETQYF
>TRBJ2-7|TRBV12-3/TRBV12-4
CASSPRPGPSYEQYF
>TRBJ1-2|TRBV11-2
CASRPTFRGQGYTF
>TRBJ2-2|TRBV9
CASSPRTSGIAGELFF
>TRBJ2-1|TRBV20-1
CSASPGSRYNEQFF
>TRBJ2-5|TRBV7-2
CASSSSGGAGTQYF
>TRBJ2-2|TRBV7-7
CASGAAGGTGELFF
>TRBJ2-5|TRBV29-1
CSVGGSSSGSTQYF
>TRBJ2-3|TRBV29-1
CSVRDTPTDTQYF